This T cell receptor (beta chain) was captured in a study of blood T cell repertoires in COVID-19 (dated by TCRdb to the early 2020s). With respect to the entire study: The collaborator samples originated in the United States, Italy and Spain and spanned the acute and convalescent phases of COVID-19. The sample metadata nearly always contained a de-identified subject ID, COVID-19 status, age in years and sex. HLA class I and class II types, where available, came from metadata supplied by the sample provider rather than from assay-based typing. Samples were obtained from the ongoing ImmuneRACE study (first 160 participants) and from 1,200 or so subjects provided by 6 global collaborators. Subjects who had been exposed to COVID-19, were actively infected with it, or had recovered from it provided the deeply sampled blood TCRbeta repertoires that made up the dataset. The repertoires were released in a freely available public database meant as a resource for research on the immune response to SARS-CoV-2. The material from the prospective study consisted of cDNA or gDNA derived from T cells, B-cell-depleted T cells, or PBMCs. Study-level results and caveats: The quantity of clinical and demographic metadata differed by source and by participant and was supplied without curation.

At one collaborating source in Seattle, patients were enrolled during active infection and were followed longitudinally through the course of disease. Whole blood was collected in K2EDTA tubes by collaborating institutions according to the institutions' own protocols. Collaborator samples were shipped for TCRbeta analysis as frozen whole blood, isolated PBMCs, or DNA extracted from either sample type. From the cysteine through the phenylalanine, the CDR3 covers 14 amino acids. Only CDR3 DNA remains: 42 bases, in frame from the first base. A distance of 12 bases separates the germline ends of V and J, which lose 6 bases and 4 bases respectively. Via the germline V gene, CDR1 is MNHEY and CDR2 SVGAGI. With respect to this clone: Its specific antigen is unknown. Per-base qualities were not stored, and no clone one base away is much larger.

TCRbeta CDR3 regions were amplified from genomic DNA using the immunoSEQ Assay, a bias-controlled multiplex PCR. As for the original processing: The number of nucleated cells in each sample was estimated from the amplification of reference gene primers within the assay. Sequence reads were collapsed and filtered to measure the absolute abundance of every unique TCRbeta CDR3 rearrangement. Productive Simpson clonality was computed per sample as the square root of Simpson's diversity index over productive rearrangements. Not all clones reach the TCRdb copy of this immuneACCESS table, which keeps in-frame sequences only. Checked studies attribute under half of the gap to unresolved V genes and leave the rest unexplained. V and J calls and clone size follow that table, whereas D and trimming were derived from the DNA. This sample has 60,000 to 65,000 clones in its table, and 75% to 85% of those were observed once. The ten top clones hold roughly a tenth of the sample.

The sequence was obtained from a man aged 50-59 years with COVID-19, enrolled during active disease. Sequences were obtained from peripheral blood. The V gene is TRBV6-5 and the J gene is TRBJ2-2, and TRBD2 may be the D gene, going by 5 matching bases. The bases are TGTGCCAGCAGCCGGGTCCGGGGCACCGGGGAGCTGTTTTTT. This is translated as CASSRVRGTGELFF.